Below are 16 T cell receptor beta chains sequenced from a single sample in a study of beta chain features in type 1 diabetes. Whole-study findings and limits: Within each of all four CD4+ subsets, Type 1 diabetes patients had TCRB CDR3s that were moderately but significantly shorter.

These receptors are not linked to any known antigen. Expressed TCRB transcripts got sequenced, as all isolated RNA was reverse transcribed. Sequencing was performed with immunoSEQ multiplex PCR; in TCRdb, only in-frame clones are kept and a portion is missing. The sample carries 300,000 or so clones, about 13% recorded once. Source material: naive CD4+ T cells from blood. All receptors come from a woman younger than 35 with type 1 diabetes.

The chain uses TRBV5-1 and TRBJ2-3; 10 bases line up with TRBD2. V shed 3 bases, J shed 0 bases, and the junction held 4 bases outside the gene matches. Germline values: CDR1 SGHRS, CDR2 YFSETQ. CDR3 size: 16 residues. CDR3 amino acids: CASSSGTSVSTDTQYF. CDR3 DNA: TGCGCCAGCAGCTCCGGGACTAGCGTAAGCACAGATACGCAGTATTTT.

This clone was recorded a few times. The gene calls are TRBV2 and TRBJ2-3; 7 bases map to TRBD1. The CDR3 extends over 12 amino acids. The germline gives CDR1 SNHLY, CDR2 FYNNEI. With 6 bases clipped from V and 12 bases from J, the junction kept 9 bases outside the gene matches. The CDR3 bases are TGTGCCAGCAGCCCCGGGACAGCCACCCAGTATTTT. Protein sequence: CASSPGTATQYF.

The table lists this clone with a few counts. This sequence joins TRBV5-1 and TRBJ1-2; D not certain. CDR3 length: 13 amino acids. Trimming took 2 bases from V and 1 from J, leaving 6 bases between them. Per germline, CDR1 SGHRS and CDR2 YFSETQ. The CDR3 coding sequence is TGCGCCAGCAGCTTACGGAGTAACTATGGCTACACCTTC. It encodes CASSLRSNYGYTF. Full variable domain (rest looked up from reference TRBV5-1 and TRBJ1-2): KAGVTQTPRYLIKTRGQQVTLSCSPISGHRSVSWYQQTPGQGLQFLFEYFSETQRNKGNFPGRFSGRQFSNSRSEMNVSTLELGDSALYLCASSLRSNYGYTFGSGTRLTVV.

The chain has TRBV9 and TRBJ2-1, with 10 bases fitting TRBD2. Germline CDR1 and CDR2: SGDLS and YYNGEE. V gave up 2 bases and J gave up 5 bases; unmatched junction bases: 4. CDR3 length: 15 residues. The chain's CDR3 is CASSVTSGTHNEQFF. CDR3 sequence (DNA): TGTGCCAGCAGCGTCACTAGCGGGACACACAATGAGCAGTTCTTC.

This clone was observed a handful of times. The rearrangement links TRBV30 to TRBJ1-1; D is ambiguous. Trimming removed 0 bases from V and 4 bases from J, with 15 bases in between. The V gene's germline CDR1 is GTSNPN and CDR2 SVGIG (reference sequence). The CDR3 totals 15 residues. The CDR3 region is CAWSVKYGTITEAFF. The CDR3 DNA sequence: TGTGCCTGGAGTGTAAAATACGGTACCATCACTGAAGCTTTCTTT.

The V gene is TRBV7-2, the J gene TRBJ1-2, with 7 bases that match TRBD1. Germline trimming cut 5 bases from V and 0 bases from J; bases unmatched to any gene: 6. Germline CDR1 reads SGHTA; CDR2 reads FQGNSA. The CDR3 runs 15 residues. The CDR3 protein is CASSPRQGTNYGYTF. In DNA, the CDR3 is TGTGCCAGCAGCCCACGACAGGGTACTAACTATGGCTACACCTTC.

The CDR3 reads CASSLGAGGITEAFF. The CDR3 DNA is TGTGCCAGCAGCTTGGGAGCAGGGGGTATCACTGAAGCTTTCTTT. The chain recombines TRBV7-2 with TRBJ1-1, with TRBD1 matching 7 bases. Germline-derived CDR1 and CDR2 are SGHTA and FQGNSA. The ends lost 3 bases at V and 4 bases at J; junction bases unmatched: 8. CDR3 length: 15 amino acids.

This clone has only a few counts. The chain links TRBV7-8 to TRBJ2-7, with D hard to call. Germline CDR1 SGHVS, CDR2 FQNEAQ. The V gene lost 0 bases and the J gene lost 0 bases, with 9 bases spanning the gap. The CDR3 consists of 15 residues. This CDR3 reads CASSLALGSSYEQYF. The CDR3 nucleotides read TGTGCCAGCAGCTTAGCGCTTGGCAGCTCCTACGAGCAGTACTTC.

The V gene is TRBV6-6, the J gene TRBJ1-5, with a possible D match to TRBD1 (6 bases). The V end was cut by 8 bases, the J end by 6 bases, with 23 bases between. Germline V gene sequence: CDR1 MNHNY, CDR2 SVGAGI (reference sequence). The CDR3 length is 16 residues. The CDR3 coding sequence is TGTGCCAGCTTGTCCGGGGGGCGCGGGCGAATTCAGCCCCAGCATTTT. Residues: CASLSGGRGRIQPQHF.

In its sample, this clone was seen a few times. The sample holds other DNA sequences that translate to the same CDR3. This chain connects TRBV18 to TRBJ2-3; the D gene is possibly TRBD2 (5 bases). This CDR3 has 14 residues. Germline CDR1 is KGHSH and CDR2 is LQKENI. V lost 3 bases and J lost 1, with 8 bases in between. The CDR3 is CASSPSGGTDTQYF. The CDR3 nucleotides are TGTGCCAGCTCACCGTCCGGGGGCACAGATACGCAGTATTTT. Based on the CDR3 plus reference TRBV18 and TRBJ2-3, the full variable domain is NAGVMQNPRHLVRRRGQEARLRCSPMKGHSHVYWYRQLPEEGLKFMVYLQKENIIDESGMPKERFSAEFPKEGPSILRIQQVVRGDSAAYFCASSPSGGTDTQYFGPGTRLTVL.

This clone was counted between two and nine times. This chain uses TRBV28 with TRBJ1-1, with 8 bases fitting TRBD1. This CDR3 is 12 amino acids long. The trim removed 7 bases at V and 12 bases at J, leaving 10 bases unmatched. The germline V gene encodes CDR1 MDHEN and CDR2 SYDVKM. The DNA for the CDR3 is TGTGCCAGCACCTTGCTGACAGGGGAATCTTTCTTT. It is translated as CASTLLTGESFF.

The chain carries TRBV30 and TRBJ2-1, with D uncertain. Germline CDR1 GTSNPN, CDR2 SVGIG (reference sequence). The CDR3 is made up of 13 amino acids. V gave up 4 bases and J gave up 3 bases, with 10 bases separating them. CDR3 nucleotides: TGTGCCTGGAACTACGGGTTCTACAATGAGCAGTTCTTC. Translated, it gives CAWNYGFYNEQFF.

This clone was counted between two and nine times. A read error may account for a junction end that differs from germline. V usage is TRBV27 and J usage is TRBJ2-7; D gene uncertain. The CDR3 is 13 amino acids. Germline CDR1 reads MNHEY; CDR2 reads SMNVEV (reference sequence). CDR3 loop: CASGLGRIYEQYF. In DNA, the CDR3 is TGTGCCAGCGGTTTGGGCAGGATTTACGAGCAGTACTTC.

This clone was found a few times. The CDR3 spells CASRDSAPQQFF. In DNA form, the CDR3 reads TGTGCCAGCAGGGATAGCGCGCCCCAGCAGTTCTTC. The V gene is TRBV2, the J gene TRBJ2-1; D is perhaps TRBD2 (5 bases). Per the germline V gene, CDR1 is SNHLY and CDR2 is FYNNEI. V dropped 6 bases and J dropped 11 bases, with 14 bases sitting between them. The CDR3 is made up of 12 amino acids.

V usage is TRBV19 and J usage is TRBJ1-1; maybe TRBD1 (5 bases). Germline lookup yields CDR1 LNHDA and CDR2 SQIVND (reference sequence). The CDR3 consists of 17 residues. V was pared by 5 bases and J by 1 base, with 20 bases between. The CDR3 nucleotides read TGTGCCAGTAGTCGGATCCTACAGGCAGCGAGGAACACTGAAGCTTTCTTT. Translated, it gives CASSRILQAARNTEAFF.

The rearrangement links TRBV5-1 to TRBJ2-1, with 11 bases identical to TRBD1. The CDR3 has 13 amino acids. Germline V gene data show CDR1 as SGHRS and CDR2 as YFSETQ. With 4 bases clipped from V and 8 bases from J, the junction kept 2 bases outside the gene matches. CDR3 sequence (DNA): TGCGCCAGCAGCCAGGGACAGGGGGATGAGCAGTTCTTC. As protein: CASSQGQGDEQFF.